What follows are 6 T cell receptor beta chains derived from one specimen sequenced in a study of shared clonotypes between healthy human individuals (dated by TCRdb to 2020 to 2021). To prepare the library, the immunoSEQ multiplex PCR assay was applied. TCRdb took this table from immuneACCESS and kept in-frame rearrangements with V and J called. Such tables lack part of the clones; where checked against another copy, unresolved V genes explain under half of the gap, and the rest is unexplained. The sample table records about 1.1 million clones; roughly 74% of these occur just once. Jointly, the top ten make up 0.5% to 0.65% of the sample. The sequenced sample was memory CD4+ T cells from PBMCs. Reading the label with the study, this specimen's cell subset or site is: CD45RA-negative fraction. Receptors originate from a man aged 18 to 29 in good health. Some clones in this sample may be carry-over from other donors' samples.

About this clone itself: The same CDR3 can be traced to other DNA sequences in this sample. J is TRBJ2-7 and V is TRBV18; the D is unclear. CDR3 size: 12 residues. The V gene lost 1 base and the J gene lost 5 bases, with 6 bases spanning the gap. Germline-derived CDR1 and CDR2 are KGHSH and LQKENI. CDR3 sequence (DNA): TGTGCCAGCTCACCACTCAGAAACGAGCAGTACTTC. Translation gives CASSPLRNEQYF.

The rearrangement joins TRBV6-1 to TRBJ2-2; a possible D gene is TRBD2 (6 bases). The CDR3 runs 15 residues. CDR1 and CDR2 (germline): MNHNS, SASEGT. Trimming cost V 7 bases and J 6 bases, with 18 bases left between them. CDR3 coding DNA: TGTGCCAGCACATATACGGGAGTTATTCCCGGGGAGCTGTTTTTT. Amino acids: CASTYTGVIPGELFF.

Notes on this clone: One end of the junction varies from germline; a read error may be responsible. This specimen includes other DNA sequences encoding the same CDR3. The chain has TRBV25-1 and TRBJ1-2; 11 bases map to TRBD1. Per germline, CDR1 MGHDK and CDR2 SYGVNS. The CDR3 spans 16 residues. The CDR3 region is CASSAPDRGRGYGYTF. Written as DNA, the CDR3 is TGCGCCAGCAGTGCCCCGGACAGGGGGCGCGGCTATGGCTACACCTTC.

A few counts support this clone. The chain joins TRBV25-1 to TRBJ2-5; D is unclear. TRBJ2-7 matches the DNA end more closely, so the J call is doubtful. Germline loops: CDR1 MGHDK, CDR2 SYGVNS. CDR3 size: 14 residues. In DNA form, the CDR3 reads TGTGCCAGCAGTGCCGAACGTCGCTCCTACGAGCAGTACTTC. Translating gives CASSAERRSYEQYF.

The genes are TRBV5-4 and TRBJ1-4, with TRBD1 matching 9 bases. There are 16 residues in the CDR3. V was pared by 3 bases and J by 8 bases, with 11 bases of the junction left unmatched. Per the germline V gene, CDR1 is SGHNT and CDR2 is YYREEE (reference sequence). The CDR3 nucleotides read TGTGCCAGCAGCTCGGGGGGCGGGACAGGGAGAGAAAAACTGTTTTTT. Encoded protein: CASSSGGGTGREKLFF.

The rearrangement uses TRBV2 and TRBJ2-4; tentative D call: TRBD1 (7 bases). Germline V gives CDR1 SNHLY, CDR2 FYNNEI. V was cut by 6 bases and J by 6 bases, with 18 bases left in between. The CDR3 spans 15 residues. The CDR3 loop is CASSGGQPLANIQYF. Here the CDR3 DNA reads TGTGCCAGCAGCGGGGGACAGCCTCTCGCAAACATTCAGTACTTC.